These T cell receptor beta chains were read from a single sample in a study of control samples from healthy donors and cancer patients. This table comes from immunoSEQ multiplex PCR, and its TCRdb copy is limited to in-frame clones, with some not included. The sample holds some 140,000 clones, roughly 91% seen once. Sequenced material: PBMCs. These receptors all stem from a man aged 50-60 years with head and neck cancer. Each CDR3 is given with its conserved first and last residue. A D gene is named only where the DNA matches it firmly. The size entry is marked missing in some rows and otherwise reads once, few, many or a size class.

few	TRBJ1-2	-	TRBV29-1	TGCAGCGTTGGAGCGTCAGGGGCCTATGGCTACACCTTC	CSVGASGAYGYTF
-	TRBJ2-7	-	TRBV28	TGTGCCAGCAGTTCCAGGGGTTACGAGCAGTACTTC	CASSSRGYEQYF
-	TRBJ2-7	-	TRBV11-2	TGTGCCAGCAGCTTAGGACCGTCCTTGAAAGACTACGAGCAGTACTTC	CASSLGPSLKDYEQYF
-	TRBJ1-3	TRBD1	TRBV18	TGTGCCAGCTCAATCGCTTACCAGGGGGCTGGAAACACCATATATTTT	CASSIAYQGAGNTIYF
-	TRBJ1-5	-	TRBV6-4	TGTGCCAGCAGTGAACAGGACGGGAGCAATCAGCCCCAGCATTTT	CASSEQDGSNQPQHF
-	TRBJ1-3	-	TRBV6-4	TGTGCCAGCAGTGGCTTACAGGCCAGTGGAAACACCATATATTTT	CASSGLQASGNTIYF
-	TRBJ1-2	TRBD1	TRBV28	TGTGCCAGCAGTCCACACACAAGACAGGGTACGGAGAATGGCTACACCTTC	CASSPHTRQGTENGYTF
once	TRBJ2-1	-	TRBV15	TGTGCCACCAGCAGATCAAGGGAGTTGGACAATGAGCAGTTCTTC	CATSRSRELDNEQFF
-	TRBJ2-1	TRBD2	TRBV9	TGTGCCAGCAGCGTAGGGAGCGGGGGGGCCTTGAATGAGCAGTTCTTC	CASSVGSGGALNEQFF
-	TRBJ2-3	-	TRBV5-1	TGCGCCAGCGCATGGGGGGGCATTTTTACAGATACGCAGTATTTT	CASAWGGIFTDTQYF
-	TRBJ2-7	TRBD2	TRBV7-2	TGTGCCAGCAGCCAGACTAGCGGGCCGGGGGAGCAGTACTTC	CASSQTSGPGEQYF
once	TRBJ2-4	-	TRBV19	TGTGCCACCCCTTGGAGAGTTCTAGCCAAAAACATTCAGTACTTC	CATPWRVLAKNIQYF
-	TRBJ1-6	-	TRBV27	TGTGCCAGCAGTTCTGGGGGCGCAGGGGACTCACCCCTCCACTTT	CASSSGGAGDSPLHF
-	TRBJ2-7	-	TRBV10-3	TGTGCCATCAGCCTCGGGACACCTTACGAGCAGTACTTC	CAISLGTPYEQYF
once	TRBJ2-1	-	TRBV6-5	TGTGCCAGCAGTTACACCGGGTTGAGTGAGCAGTTCTTC	CASSYTGLSEQFF
-	TRBJ2-3	-	TRBV7-9	TGTGCCAGCAGTCCTAGCGCTACCCTTATGGATACGCAGTATTTT	CASSPSATLMDTQYF
-	TRBJ1-2	-	TRBV5-8	TGTGCCAGCAGCTCTAGTATAAGGTCCCTTAAGGGTGGCTACACCTTC	CASSSSIRSLKGGYTF